The 12 T cell receptor beta chains in this list originate from one sample, sequenced in a study of metastatic and nonmetastatic thyroid tumors. No treatment of any kind had been given to any patient before thyroid surgery. Via MiXCR, TCRdb re-called the PCR reads. The table lists tens of thousands of clones, roughly 12% of them singletons. Material: blood. The receptors here all came from a male donor with papillary thyroid cancer or a benign thyroid nodule (not recorded which). Some clones in this sample may be carry-over from other donors' samples.

This clone was seen many times. This chain joins TRBV7-2 and TRBJ2-3; no reliable D call. The CDR3 has 15 residues. CDR1 is SGHTA and CDR2 is FQGNSA in the germline V gene. V lost 5 bases and J lost 0, with 12 bases in between. The CDR3 loop is CASSQAYQSTDTQYF. CDR3 DNA sequence: TGTGCCAGCAGCCAGGCTTACCAGAGCACAGATACGCAGTATTTT.

This clone was seen ten or more times. A much more abundant neighbour one base away suggests this may be a read error. In the same sample, other DNA sequences code for this CDR3. The genes are TRBV6-1 and TRBJ2-1; 10 bases line up with TRBD2. The V gene's germline CDR1 is MNHNS and CDR2 SASEGT. This CDR3 is 14 amino acids long. The CDR3 loop is CASSRTSGYNEQFF. As DNA, the CDR3 is TGTGCCAGCAGCCGGACTAGCGGTTACAACGAGCAGTTCTTC.

About this clone itself: Germline and junction disagree at one end, which may indicate a read error. The chain links TRBV12-3 or TRBV12-4 to TRBJ2-2; 11 bases map to TRBD2. The CDR3 runs 17 residues. CDR3 sequence (DNA): TGTGCCAGCAGAATAGCGGGAGGGCCGAGCTCCACCGGTGAGCTGTTTTTT. Translated: CASRIAGGPSSTGELFF.

At least ten counts were recorded for this clone. This chain uses TRBV30 with TRBJ1-1; the D gene is possibly TRBD1 (6 bases). Germline V CDR1 and CDR2: GTSNPN, SVGIG (reference sequence). Trimming took off 8 bases at V and 1 base at J, with 14 bases between the two ends. CDR3 length: 13 amino acids. The chain's CDR3 is CAVQGHPNTEAFF. The DNA of the CDR3 is TGTGCCGTACAGGGACATCCGAACACTGAAGCTTTCTTT. Looking up the rest from reference TRBV30 and TRBJ1-1 gives the full variable domain: SQTIHQWPATLVQPVGSPLSLECTVEGTSNPNLYWYRQAAGRGLQLLFYSVGIGQISSEVPQNLSASRPQDRQFILSSKKLLLSDSGFYLCAVQGHPNTEAFFGQGTRLTVV.

The genes are TRBV12-3 or TRBV12-4 and TRBJ2-1; TRBD2 matches 7 bases. CDR3 length: 14 amino acids. V lost 7 bases, J lost 8 bases, and 11 bases stayed unmatched. CDR3 sequence: CASILVGGPDEQFF. In nucleotides, the CDR3 is TGTGCCAGCATTCTGGTGGGAGGGCCCGATGAGCAGTTCTTC.

A remark on this clone: One end of the junction fails to match germline, which may point to a read error. V is TRBV28 and J is TRBJ2-7; D call uncertain. The CDR3 is made up of 14 amino acids. Germline-derived CDR1 and CDR2 are MDHEN and SYDVKM. This chain's CDR3 is CASASSGTSYDQYF. The CDR3 DNA reads TGTGCCAGCGCCTCCTCGGGTACCTCCTACGATCAGTACTTC.

This clone was recorded at least ten times. This rearrangement joins TRBV20-1 to TRBJ2-2; TRBD2 matches 8 bases. J was trimmed by 2 bases and V by 5 bases; bases with no gene match: 4. The CDR3 loop spans 14 amino acids. Germline loops: CDR1 DFQATT, CDR2 SNEGSKA (reference sequence). The chain's CDR3 is CSAHTSGNTGELFF. DNA of the CDR3: TGCAGTGCTCATACTAGCGGTAACACCGGGGAGCTGTTTTTT.

This clone has a count of ten or more. This chain joins TRBV9 and TRBJ2-3; TRBD2 aligns across 9 bases. The germline gives CDR1 SGDLS, CDR2 YYNGEE. The V segment lost 6 bases and the J segment 6 bases; nucleotides outside the gene matches: 8. The CDR3 covers 14 residues. CDR3 in amino acids: CASNAGGPLDTQYF. The CDR3 DNA sequence: TGTGCCAGCAACGCGGGAGGGCCATTGGATACGCAGTATTTT.

This clone appeared many times. The chain is built from TRBV7-9 and TRBJ2-1; 9 bases fit TRBD1. From germline, CDR1 is SEHNR and CDR2 FQNEAQ (reference sequence). V lost 4 bases to trimming and J lost 5 bases; unmatched junction nucleotides: 12. The CDR3 has 17 residues. The CDR3 is CASSSTRDRVFHNEQFF. The CDR3 nucleotides read TGTGCCAGCAGCTCAACCCGGGACAGGGTTTTTCACAATGAGCAGTTCTTC.

The V call is TRBV5-6, the J call TRBJ2-3; possibly TRBD2 for D (5 bases). Germline V CDR1 and CDR2: SGHDT, YYEEEE. Trimming removed 4 bases at V and 1 base at J, with 10 bases between. The CDR3 runs 14 residues. The CDR3 DNA sequence: TGTGCCAGCAGCGCCGGACTTCGCACAGATACGCAGTATTTT. Residues: CASSAGLRTDTQYF.

This clone was counted at least ten times. The V gene is TRBV4-1, the J gene TRBJ1-2; D gene uncertain. The V and J ends lost 0 bases and 4 bases respectively, with 12 bases between them. The CDR3 has 15 residues. Per the germline V gene, CDR1 is MGHRA and CDR2 is YSYEKL. CDR3 protein: CASSQDLSGIYGYTF. The DNA of the CDR3 is TGCGCCAGCAGCCAAGATCTATCCGGGATCTATGGCTACACCTTC.

Ten or more counts support this clone. The chain recombines TRBV6-4 with TRBJ2-1; possibly TRBD2 for D (7 bases). Germline V gene lookup returns CDR1 MRHNA and CDR2 SNTAGT. Trimming stripped 4 bases from V and 6 bases from J, with 13 bases between. This CDR3 is built from 14 residues. This chain's CDR3 is CASSVGGAGNEQFF. The DNA of the CDR3 is TGTGCCAGCAGTGTAGGGGGGGCAGGCAATGAGCAGTTCTTC.